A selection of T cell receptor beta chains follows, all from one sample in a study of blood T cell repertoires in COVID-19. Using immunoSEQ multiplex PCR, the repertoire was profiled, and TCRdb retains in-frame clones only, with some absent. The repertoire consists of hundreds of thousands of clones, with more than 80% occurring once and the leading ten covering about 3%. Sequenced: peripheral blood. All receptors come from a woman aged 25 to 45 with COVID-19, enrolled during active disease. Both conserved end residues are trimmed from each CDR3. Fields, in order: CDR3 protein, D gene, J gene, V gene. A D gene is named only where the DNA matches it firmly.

CDR3aa: ASSFEGGNNEKLF
d_gene: -
j_gene: TRBJ1-4
v_gene: TRBV5-6

CDR3aa: ASSIAKEDTQY
d_gene: -
j_gene: TRBJ2-3
v_gene: TRBV19

CDR3aa: ASSYSYRGGNSPLH
d_gene: TRBD1
j_gene: TRBJ1-6
v_gene: TRBV6-5

CDR3aa: ASSKGVTFFSNQPQH
d_gene: -
j_gene: TRBJ1-5
v_gene: TRBV21-1

CDR3aa: ASSLRQSSVYEQY
d_gene: -
j_gene: TRBJ2-7
v_gene: TRBV14

CDR3aa: ASSLTVYGYT
d_gene: -
j_gene: TRBJ1-2
v_gene: TRBV12-3/TRBV12-4

CDR3aa: ASSYRRGTEAF
d_gene: -
j_gene: TRBJ1-1
v_gene: TRBV6-5

CDR3aa: SQGRVQPQH
d_gene: -
j_gene: TRBJ1-5
v_gene: TRBV29-1

CDR3aa: ASKSRGYGYT
d_gene: -
j_gene: TRBJ1-2
v_gene: TRBV27

CDR3aa: ASSDVGLAGLNEQF
d_gene: TRBD2
j_gene: TRBJ2-1
v_gene: TRBV10-1

CDR3aa: ASRRQGAASEQY
d_gene: TRBD1
j_gene: TRBJ2-7
v_gene: TRBV6-5

CDR3aa: ASTGLAGGTQY
d_gene: TRBD2
j_gene: TRBJ2-5
v_gene: TRBV10-2

CDR3aa: ASSEAGETQY
d_gene: -
j_gene: TRBJ2-5
v_gene: TRBV11-3

CDR3aa: ASSVGREGVTGELF
d_gene: -
j_gene: TRBJ2-2
v_gene: TRBV5-8

CDR3aa: ASSLAAGGPASTDTQY
d_gene: TRBD2
j_gene: TRBJ2-3
v_gene: TRBV5-1

CDR3aa: ASSRQGPMNTEAF
d_gene: TRBD1
j_gene: TRBJ1-1
v_gene: TRBV14

CDR3aa: ATSDYGTGRQETQY
d_gene: -
j_gene: TRBJ2-5
v_gene: TRBV24-1

CDR3aa: ASSYSGAGGNYGYT
d_gene: -
j_gene: TRBJ1-2
v_gene: TRBV6-5

CDR3aa: ASSYGREDLDTQY
d_gene: TRBD2
j_gene: TRBJ2-3
v_gene: TRBV6-2/TRBV6-3

CDR3aa: ASSLGGFNQPQH
d_gene: -
j_gene: TRBJ1-5
v_gene: TRBV13

CDR3aa: ASSFNGNTIY
d_gene: -
j_gene: TRBJ1-3
v_gene: TRBV11-2

CDR3aa: ASSFTGQYDGANVLT
d_gene: TRBD1
j_gene: TRBJ2-6
v_gene: TRBV3-1/TRBV3-2

CDR3aa: ASSLPAGHYSNQPQH
d_gene: -
j_gene: TRBJ1-5
v_gene: TRBV6-2/TRBV6-3

CDR3aa: ASSLAGDPEAF
d_gene: -
j_gene: TRBJ1-1
v_gene: TRBV5-6

CDR3aa: ASSDATGARTGELF
d_gene: TRBD1
j_gene: TRBJ2-2
v_gene: TRBV9

CDR3aa: ASKNQGYTGELF
d_gene: -
j_gene: TRBJ2-2
v_gene: TRBV2

CDR3aa: ASSFRRKSTDTQY
d_gene: -
j_gene: TRBJ2-3
v_gene: TRBV28

CDR3aa: ASSPEIRQGDGYT
d_gene: TRBD1
j_gene: TRBJ1-2
v_gene: TRBV14

CDR3aa: ASSLDRSSGELF
d_gene: -
j_gene: TRBJ2-2
v_gene: TRBV11-2

CDR3aa: ASSFLGQEPYQPQH
d_gene: -
j_gene: TRBJ1-5
v_gene: TRBV28

CDR3aa: ASSPRTSGELSYEQY
d_gene: TRBD2
j_gene: TRBJ2-7
v_gene: TRBV7-2

CDR3aa: ASSSGGAREQY
d_gene: -
j_gene: TRBJ2-7
v_gene: TRBV7-9

CDR3aa: ASSQGITTSGGGRGYNEQF
d_gene: TRBD2
j_gene: TRBJ2-1
v_gene: TRBV4-2

CDR3aa: ASSQLLSAGDTSQH
d_gene: -
j_gene: TRBJ1-5
v_gene: TRBV16

CDR3aa: ASSQDRTGNTEAF
d_gene: -
j_gene: TRBJ1-1
v_gene: TRBV4-3

CDR3aa: ASSSTGLAGGNEQF
d_gene: TRBD2
j_gene: TRBJ2-1
v_gene: TRBV7-8

CDR3aa: ASRGQRNEQF
d_gene: -
j_gene: TRBJ2-1
v_gene: TRBV2

CDR3aa: ASSLEAFHQGVYEQY
d_gene: TRBD1
j_gene: TRBJ2-7
v_gene: TRBV27

CDR3aa: ASSTSQGAGYYGYT
d_gene: TRBD1
j_gene: TRBJ1-2
v_gene: TRBV11-2

CDR3aa: ASSDAQTSTDTQY
d_gene: -
j_gene: TRBJ2-3
v_gene: TRBV25-1

CDR3aa: ASSQVAGVGGSKAETQY
d_gene: -
j_gene: TRBJ2-5
v_gene: TRBV4-3

CDR3aa: ASSLFSGGQETQY
d_gene: TRBD2
j_gene: TRBJ2-5
v_gene: TRBV7-6

CDR3aa: SARSGGWAF
d_gene: -
j_gene: TRBJ1-1
v_gene: TRBV20-1

CDR3aa: ASQGGDSSYNEQF
d_gene: -
j_gene: TRBJ2-1
v_gene: TRBV28

CDR3aa: ASSHAGVSEQY
d_gene: -
j_gene: TRBJ2-7
v_gene: TRBV4-1

CDR3aa: ASSPSGGISGANVLT
d_gene: -
j_gene: TRBJ2-6
v_gene: TRBV6-6

CDR3aa: ASSPSAGGLGDYGYT
d_gene: -
j_gene: TRBJ1-2
v_gene: TRBV4-1

CDR3aa: AWSAGRSNSPLH
d_gene: -
j_gene: TRBJ1-6
v_gene: TRBV30

CDR3aa: ARDRGSDTQY
d_gene: TRBD1
j_gene: TRBJ2-3
v_gene: TRBV30

CDR3aa: ASSLGGQVNTEAF
d_gene: TRBD1
j_gene: TRBJ1-1
v_gene: TRBV7-9

CDR3aa: ASSPWQRGHYEQY
d_gene: -
j_gene: TRBJ2-7
v_gene: TRBV6-6

CDR3aa: ASSLGQGVPGHDEQF
d_gene: TRBD1
j_gene: TRBJ2-1
v_gene: TRBV5-1

CDR3aa: ASSSRGTADPYNEQF
d_gene: -
j_gene: TRBJ2-1
v_gene: TRBV11-2

CDR3aa: ASSLVPSGDNEQF
d_gene: TRBD2
j_gene: TRBJ2-1
v_gene: TRBV7-2

CDR3aa: ASSPTSGLPGELF
d_gene: TRBD2
j_gene: TRBJ2-2
v_gene: TRBV19

CDR3aa: ASTPEGGYNEQF
d_gene: -
j_gene: TRBJ2-1
v_gene: TRBV6-5

CDR3aa: ASSGDRRTPNYGYT
d_gene: TRBD1
j_gene: TRBJ1-2
v_gene: TRBV6-2/TRBV6-3

CDR3aa: ASSLQGTSNYGYT
d_gene: TRBD1
j_gene: TRBJ1-2
v_gene: TRBV28

CDR3aa: ASGNSTGDNEQF
d_gene: -
j_gene: TRBJ2-1
v_gene: TRBV25-1